The sequence of this T cell receptor (beta chain) was determined in a study of blood T cell repertoires in COVID-19. This CDR3 has 13 residues. The germline CDR1 and CDR2 sequences are SEHNR and FQNEAQ (reference sequence). Trimming cost V 1 base and J 3 bases, with 7 bases left between them. Assay used: immunoSEQ multiplex PCR; TCRdb lists only in-frame clones, some missing. The table lists 150,000 to 200,000 clones, roughly 90% of them singletons. Sequencing was done on a sample of peripheral blood. This chain joins TRBV7-9 and TRBJ2-7; a possible D gene is TRBD2 (6 bases). The receptor comes from a man aged 30-40 years with COVID-19, enrolled during active disease. CDR3 DNA sequence: TGTGCCAGCAGCTTAGTGGAGGGCTACGAGCAGTACTTC. It specifies CASSLVEGYEQYF.